The T cell receptor (beta chain) under discussion was sequenced for a study of blood T cell repertoires in COVID-19. Across the study: PBMCs, B-cell-depleted T cells, or T cells provided the cDNA or gDNA that made up the material.

Individuals aged 18 to 89 years were recruited from fewer than 25 US areas. This clone was detected only once. Authors' methods: Amplification of reference gene primers was used by the study to estimate nucleated cell counts. The table came from immunoSEQ multiplex PCR; TCRdb's copy has only in-frame clones and leaves some out. V, J and clone size reflect that table, while D and trimming were determined from the DNA. The sample shows roughly 400,000 clones, roughly 88% of them seen only once. Germline-derived CDR1 and CDR2 are SGHRS and YFSETQ. V shed 7 bases and J 7 bases; nucleotides not matched to a gene: 6. This CDR3 is built from 12 residues.

The sequenced sample was PBMCs or T cells enriched from blood (not recorded which). The rearrangement links TRBV5-1 to TRBJ1-2, with 8 bases that match TRBD1. The origin of this receptor is a young man who had recovered from COVID-19. CDR3 loop: CASEGQDFGYTF. CDR3 DNA: TGCGCCAGCGAGGGACAGGATTTTGGCTACACCTTC. The full variable domain, completed using reference TRBV5-1 and TRBJ1-2, is KAGVTQTPRYLIKTRGQQVTLSCSPISGHRSVSWYQQTPGQGLQFLFEYFSETQRNKGNFPGRFSGRQFSNSRSEMNVSTLELGDSALYLCASEGQDFGYTFGSGTRLTVV.